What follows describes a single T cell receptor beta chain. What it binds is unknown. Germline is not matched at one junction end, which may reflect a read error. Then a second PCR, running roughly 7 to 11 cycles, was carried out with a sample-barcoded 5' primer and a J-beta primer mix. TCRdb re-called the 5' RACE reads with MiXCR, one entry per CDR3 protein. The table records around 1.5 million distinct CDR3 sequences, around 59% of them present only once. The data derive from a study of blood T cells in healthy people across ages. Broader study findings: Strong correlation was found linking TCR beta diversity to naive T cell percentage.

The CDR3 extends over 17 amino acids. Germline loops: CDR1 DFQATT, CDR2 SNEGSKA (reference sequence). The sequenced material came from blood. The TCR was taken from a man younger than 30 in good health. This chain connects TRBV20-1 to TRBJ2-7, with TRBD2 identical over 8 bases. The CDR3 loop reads CSARGVTSGDFSYEQYF. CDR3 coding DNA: TGCAGTGCCAGAGGGGTAACTAGCGGAGACTTCTCCTACGAGCAGTACTTC.